The entry below describes one T cell receptor beta chain. MiXCR, run by TCRdb on the RT-PCR reads, gives a single entry per CDR3 protein. This table has 650,000 to 850,000 distinct CDR3 sequences, approximately 14% appearing once. The source of the sample is a study of response to subunit inactivated influenza vaccine. V was pared by 6 bases and J by 3 bases, with 14 bases between. This CDR3 is 14 amino acids long. Per the germline V gene, CDR1 is SGHTA and CDR2 is FQGNSA. This material consisted of PBMCs from blood, taken around 14 days before vaccination. The J gene is TRBJ2-5, the V gene TRBV7-2; the D call may be TRBD1 or TRBD2 (5 bases each). This receptor was identified in a man aged 50 to 60 who received an inactivated influenza vaccine. The CDR3 DNA sequence: TGTGCCAGCAGGAGAACTGGGACGGAAGAGACCCAGTACTTC. Translated: CASRRTGTEETQYF.